Listed below are T cell receptor beta chains from one sample, sequenced in a study of T cells in Graves' hyperthyroidism and ophthalmopathy. MiXCR, run by TCRdb on the multiplex PCR reads, gives a single entry per CDR3 protein. The data show nearly 750,000 distinct CDR3 sequences, with roughly a third seen just once and 31% held by the top ten. What was sequenced was blood. The receptors were sampled from a woman between 35 and 50 years old with Graves' hyperthyroidism. CDR3s include the opening cysteine and the closing phenylalanine or tryptophan. A D gene is named only where the DNA matches it firmly. Clone sizes are given selectively: once, few, many, or a class where the clone is expanded.

D: TRBD1
V: TRBV2
size: many
J: TRBJ2-5
CDR3: CASSSTGGRETQYF
DNA: TGTGCCAGCAGCAGCACAGGGGGCAGAGAGACCCAGTACTTC

D: NA
V: TRBV29-1
size: many
J: TRBJ2-2
CDR3: CSVPTSPSTGELFF
DNA: TGCAGCGTACCGACTAGTCCTTCCACCGGGGAGCTGTTTTTT

D: NA
V: TRBV19
size: NA
J: TRBJ1-5
CDR3: CASSIGGRLGQPQHF
DNA: TGTGCCAGTAGTATAGGAGGCAGGCTAGGACAGCCCCAGCATTTT

D: NA
V: TRBV7-9
size: many
J: TRBJ2-5
CDR3: CASSSSMWETQYF
DNA: TGTGCCAGCAGCAGCTCAATGTGGGAGACCCAGTACTTC

D: NA
V: TRBV15
size: many
J: TRBJ1-2
CDR3: CATRPGPTNYGYTF
DNA: TGTGCCACACGGCCGGGACCCACTAACTATGGCTACACCTTC

D: NA
V: TRBV10-2
size: many
J: TRBJ1-5
CDR3: CASSDGAQQPQHF
DNA: TGCGCCAGCAGTGATGGGGCGCAGCAGCCCCAGCATTTT

D: NA
V: TRBV29-1
size: many
J: TRBJ1-2
CDR3: CSVDAGTPYRGYTF
DNA: TGCAGCGTTGACGCCGGGACACCCTATCGAGGCTACACCTTC

D: TRBD1
V: TRBV7-8
size: many
J: TRBJ1-5
CDR3: CASSLQGVYQPQHF
DNA: TGTGCCAGCAGCTTACAGGGGGTCTATCAGCCCCAGCATTTT

D: TRBD1
V: TRBV9
size: few
J: TRBJ1-4
CDR3: CASSATGQPFATNEKLFF
DNA: TGTGCCAGCAGCGCAACGGGACAGCCTTTTGCGACTAATGAAAAACTGTTTTTT

D: TRBD1
V: TRBV9
size: few
J: TRBJ1-4
CDR3: CASSPGGTDATNEKLFF
DNA: TGTGCCAGCAGCCCCGGGGGGACAGACGCAACTAATGAAAAACTGTTTTTT

D: TRBD1
V: TRBV24-1
size: once
J: TRBJ1-2
CDR3: CATSVEGQGFYGYTF
DNA: TGTGCCACCAGTGTCGAGGGACAGGGGTTCTATGGCTACACCTTC

D: NA
V: TRBV10-3
size: few
J: TRBJ2-7
CDR3: CAISEKVDEQYF
DNA: TGTGCCATCAGTGAGAAAGTGGACGAGCAGTACTTC

D: NA
V: TRBV29-1
size: NA
J: TRBJ2-5
CDR3: CSVEGRTFLGETQYF
DNA: TGCAGCGTTGAAGGGCGGACGTTCTTAGGGGAGACCCAGTACTTC

D: TRBD1
V: TRBV7-2
size: many
J: TRBJ1-1
CDR3: CASSLTGGLRTEAFF
DNA: TGTGCCAGCAGCTTAACAGGGGGCTTAAGAACTGAAGCTTTCTTT

D: NA
V: TRBV2
size: once
J: TRBJ2-3
CDR3: CASSYSRAGLDTQYF
DNA: TGTGCCAGCAGTTACTCGAGGGCGGGGCTGGATACGCAGTATTTT

D: NA
V: TRBV6-5
size: few
J: TRBJ1-1
CDR3: CASSRIGGDTEAFF
DNA: TGTGCCAGCAGTCGAATCGGGGGTGACACTGAAGCTTTCTTT

D: TRBD1
V: TRBV10-3
size: NA
J: TRBJ2-7
CDR3: CAISDFTGGSYEQYF
DNA: TGTGCCATCAGTGACTTTACAGGGGGCTCCTACGAGCAGTACTTC

D: NA
V: TRBV10-3
size: NA
J: TRBJ1-2
CDR3: CAISEQGERGYTF
DNA: TGTGCCATCAGTGAGCAGGGAGAGAGGGGCTACACCTTC

D: NA
V: TRBV20-1
size: many
J: TRBJ2-7
CDR3: CSAPSESGGEQYF
DNA: TGCAGTGCGCCATCCGAGTCTGGAGGGGAGCAGTACTTC

D: NA
V: TRBV6-5
size: few
J: TRBJ1-5
CDR3: CASSYSYRGNQPQHF
DNA: TGTGCCAGCAGTTACTCTTACAGGGGCAATCAGCCCCAGCATTTT

D: NA
V: TRBV7-3
size: NA
J: TRBJ1-4
CDR3: CASSLTGRGDRGTFF
DNA: TGTGCCAGCAGCTTAACGGGGAGGGGGGATCGGGGTACGTTTTTT

D: NA
V: TRBV12-3/TRBV12-4
size: NA
J: TRBJ2-5
CDR3: CASSLKWDPRETQYF
DNA: TGTGCCAGCAGTCTTAAGTGGGACCCGCGGGAGACCCAGTACTTC

D: NA
V: TRBV10-3
size: many
J: TRBJ2-2
CDR3: CAISGLDTSNTGELFF
DNA: TGTGCCATCAGCGGACTGGACACTTCGAACACCGGGGAGCTGTTTTTT